This T cell receptor beta chain was recovered during a study of blood T cell repertoires in COVID-19. Participants were placed into cohorts based on the clinical history they reported. The data were produced by immunoSEQ multiplex PCR, yet TCRdb's version contains in-frame clones alone and is incomplete. The sample holds a few hundred thousand clones, roughly 84% seen once. Deletions cut 6 bases from V and 0 bases from J, with 11 bases between. Germline CDR1 is MNHEY and CDR2 is SVGAGI. There are 14 residues in the CDR3. Sequenced input: PBMCs or T cells enriched from blood (not recorded which). The sequence derives from a woman aged 45-59 years who had been exposed to COVID-19. The gene calls are TRBV6-5 and TRBJ1-1; the D gene is possibly TRBD1 (5 bases). CDR3 residues: CASRFSRVNTEAFF. DNA for the CDR3: TGTGCCAGCAGGTTTTCCAGGGTGAACACTGAAGCTTTCTTT.